This T cell receptor (beta chain) is drawn from a study of cytotoxic CD8 clonotypes in ibrutinib-treated CLL. Background on the study: The average sample held roughly 250,000 productive templates and 85,000 to 100,000 productive rearrangements. Study-wide results and caveats: A rise in clonality was seen at ibrutinib response, and a fall back toward baseline was seen at progression.

Using immunoSEQ multiplex PCR, the repertoire was profiled, and TCRdb retains in-frame clones only, with some absent. Of more than 150,000 clones detected, around 72% appear once; the ten largest clones hold under 15%. For this clone: Antigen specificity is unknown.

This specimen consisted of PBMCs, obtained after 24 months of ibrutinib treatment. The TCR originated in a human donor with chronic lymphocytic leukemia.

The CDR3 region is CASSLWLQPKETQYF. The CDR3 region has the DNA TGTGCCAGCAGTTTATGGTTACAGCCCAAAGAGACCCAGTACTTC. The chain employs TRBV27 and TRBJ2-5; D is uncertain. With 1 base removed from V and 3 bases from J, the gap between germline ends came to 12 bases. CDR1 and CDR2 from the germline V gene are MNHEY and SMNVEV (reference sequence). CDR3 length equals 15 residues.